The clone carrying this T cell receptor (beta chain) has only a few counts. Its target is not known. The sample belongs to a study of cytomegalovirus exposure and HLA in healthy donors. Amplification used 60 Vbeta primers and 13 Jbeta primers. The data were produced by immunoSEQ multiplex PCR, yet TCRdb's version contains in-frame clones alone and is incomplete. The repertoire holds over 80,000 clones, with around 82% as singletons. Overall study findings and caveats: Among TCR beta chains, those listed as cytomegalovirus-associated numbered more than 150.

Sequences were obtained from PBMCs. This receptor was identified in a man aged 35 to 55 in good health and CMV-seropositive.

CDR3 sequence: CASSYQGLNGDTQYF. CDR3 sequence (DNA): TGTGCCAGCAGTTACCAGGGTCTCAATGGAGATACGCAGTATTTT. The chain has TRBV6-5 and TRBJ2-3; a possible D gene is TRBD1 (5 bases). V was cut by 2 bases and J by 5 bases, with 14 bases left in between. The CDR3 covers 15 residues. CDR1 is MNHEY, CDR2 SVGAGI, per germline.